This T cell receptor (beta chain) was obtained from a study of Graves' ophthalmopathy and Graves' hyperthyroidism. Study-wide results and caveats: Detected in blood as well were most expanded thyroid clonotypes with frequency above 0.001.

The table lists this clonotype with many counts. The antigen is undetermined. Moderate-to-severe activity, CAS at least 3, NOSPECS at least 4 and duration under 3 months characterized donors with ophthalmopathy. The V gene's germline CDR1 is DFQATT and CDR2 SNEGSKA (reference sequence). The CDR3 has 13 amino acids. V shed 5 bases and J shed 7 bases, with 12 bases lying between them. For repertoire sequencing, the TCR beta CDR3 regions were amplified from RNA transcripts. Scientists carried out first-round RT-PCR using HTBI primers and then a second-round multiplex PCR. TCRdb processed the multiplex PCR reads anew with MiXCR; each CDR3 protein has one entry. The sample consists of roughly 500,000 distinct CDR3 sequences, approximately 14% of them appearing once.

Sequencing was performed on blood. The sequence came from a woman between 25 and 40 years old with Graves' ophthalmopathy. The chain uses TRBV20-1 and TRBJ1-6, with a possible D match to TRBD1 (5 bases). CDR3 region: CSAEGSGNSPLHF. Here the CDR3 DNA reads TGCAGTGCTGAGGGTTCAGGGAATTCACCCCTCCACTTT.